The following is a TCR beta chain sequence with its context. The antigen remains undetermined. Only in-frame clones appear in the TCRdb table, and some are missing; sequencing was by immunoSEQ multiplex PCR. This sample yields over 10,000 clones, of which around 82% are seen a single time; 5.8% belongs to the top ten. The data are from a study of chemoradiotherapy in HPV16-positive cancers. This CDR3 has 17 amino acids. Germline V gene data show CDR1 as SNHLY and CDR2 as FYNNEI. V was cut by 3 bases and J by 7 bases, with 24 bases left in between. Repertoires were sampled repeatedly during chemoradiotherapy. The study's findings and limits: Candidate HPV-specific clones and E7-related TCR motifs grew in tumor during treatment. HPV-specific T cells were functionally defined from only a couple of HPV16-positive patients. In HPV16-positive patients, HPV-responsive T-cell expansion tracked better recurrence-free survival.

V usage is TRBV2 and J usage is TRBJ1-2; D may be TRBD1 (5 bases). The sequencing used blood, collected from a patient who underwent chemoradiotherapy. This clonotype was obtained from a human donor with HPV-associated anogenital cancer. The CDR3 here is CASSDTSIPGLRGGYTF. The CDR3, as DNA: TGTGCCAGCAGTGATACCTCAATACCTGGGCTAAGGGGTGGCTACACCTTC.